The 9 T cell receptor beta chains given below trace back to one sample, sequenced in a study of a mutant IDH1 vaccine in newly diagnosed glioma. TCRdb's table, derived via immunoSEQ multiplex PCR, lists solely in-frame clones and lacks some. The sample has tens of thousands of clones, roughly nine tenths seen once. Stated time point: week 5, during vaccination. Topical imiquimod was applied with each vaccine dose, which held 300 ug of mutant IDH1 20-mer peptide. Their antigen targets remain unknown. The source was PBMCs, collected from a glioma patient whose treatment included an IDH1 peptide vaccine. The receptors originated from a woman aged 45-59 years with glioma.

The rearrangement uses TRBV27 and TRBJ2-5; a possible D gene is TRBD1 (6 bases). The V gene lost 5 bases and the J gene lost 5 bases, with 12 bases spanning the gap. The CDR3 is made up of 13 amino acids. Germline CDR1 MNHEY, CDR2 SMNVEV (reference sequence). As DNA, the CDR3 is TGTGCCAGCAGTCCCCGCAGGGGCGAGACCCAGTACTTC. Amino acids: CASSPRRGETQYF.

CDR3 sequence (DNA): TGCAGCGCCACCGGAGGGCAGAATCAGCCCCAGCATTTT. This encodes CSATGGQNQPQHF. The rearrangement links TRBV29-1 to TRBJ1-5; D ambiguous. CDR1 SQVTM and CDR2 ANQGSEA come from the germline V gene. Trimming pared 7 bases from V and 4 bases from J, leaving 14 bases between. This CDR3 has 13 amino acids.

The chain employs TRBV10-3 and TRBJ2-3, with TRBD2 identical over 7 bases. The germline gives CDR1 ENHRY, CDR2 SYGVKD. This CDR3 has 16 residues. V gave up 6 bases and J gave up 2 bases; unmatched junction bases: 11. This chain's CDR3 is CAISAGREVNTDTQYF. As DNA, the CDR3 is TGTGCCATCAGCGCGGGACGGGAGGTTAACACAGATACGCAGTATTTT.

V gene TRBV9 combines with J gene TRBJ2-7; TRBD1 might be the D (5 bases). Trimming took 5 bases from V and 4 from J, leaving 13 bases between them. Germline lookup yields CDR1 SGDLS and CDR2 YYNGEE. CDR3 length equals 13 residues. In DNA, the CDR3 is TGTGCCAGCAGTTCCGAAAACAGGTACGAGCAGTACTTC. Its protein product is CASSSENRYEQYF.

This chain connects TRBV30 to TRBJ2-7; tentative D call: TRBD2 (6 bases). There are 12 residues in the CDR3. CDR1 is GTSNPN and CDR2 is SVGIG in the germline V gene (reference sequence). V was cut by 5 bases and J by 1 base, with 9 bases left in between. CDR3 sequence (DNA): TGTGCCTGGGCAGCGGGTTCCTACGAGCAGTACTTC. Protein sequence: CAWAAGSYEQYF. Full variable domain (remainder filled in from reference TRBV30 and TRBJ2-7): SQTIHQWPATLVQPVGSPLSLECTVEGTSNPNLYWYRQAAGRGLQLLFYSVGIGQISSEVPQNLSASRPQDRQFILSSKKLLLSDSGFYLCAWAAGSYEQYFGPGTRLTVT.

This rearrangement joins TRBV6-1 to TRBJ1-1; D possibly corresponds to TRBD1 (5 bases). Germline loops: CDR1 MNHNS, CDR2 SASEGT. CDR3 length equals 15 residues. Trimming shortened V by 0 bases and J by 4 bases, and 12 bases separated the two germline ends. CDR3 amino acids: CASSEAGQGPTEAFF. The DNA of the CDR3 is TGTGCCAGCAGTGAAGCAGGCCAGGGCCCCACTGAAGCTTTCTTT.

This clone is categorized as medium-sized. The chain recombines TRBV10-1 with TRBJ2-7; 7 bases are shared with TRBD1. Germline-derived CDR1 and CDR2 are WNHNN and SYGVQD (reference sequence). The CDR3 is 13 residues long. With 5 bases clipped from V and 2 bases from J, the junction kept 3 bases outside the gene matches. CDR3 loop: CASSQGDTYEQYF. Here the CDR3 DNA reads TGCGCCAGCAGTCAGGGGGACACCTACGAGCAGTACTTC.

This rearrangement joins TRBV5-4 to TRBJ2-7; a possible D gene is TRBD1 (6 bases). The CDR3 totals 14 residues. V lost 0 bases and J 4 bases, leaving 11 bases between the germline ends. Germline CDR1 reads SGHNT; CDR2 reads YYREEE (reference sequence). CDR3 nucleotide sequence: TGTGCCAGCAGCTTGGCCGGACAGTCTTACGAGCAGTACTTC. The encoded protein is CASSLAGQSYEQYF.

This clone has just one count. The chain couples TRBV7-8 to TRBJ1-5, with 9 nucleotides matching TRBD1. The CDR3 totals 16 residues. Per the germline V gene, CDR1 is SGHVS and CDR2 is FQNEAQ. V shed 4 bases and J 7 bases; nucleotides not matched to a gene: 11. The chain's CDR3 is CASSSTGQGGGQPQHF. The CDR3 nucleotides are TGTGCCAGCAGCTCTACGGGACAGGGAGGTGGGCAGCCCCAGCATTTT. The whole variable domain, remainder taken from reference TRBV7-8 and TRBJ1-5, is GAGVSQSPRYKVAKRGQDVALRCDPISGHVSLFWYQQALGQGPEFLTYFQNEAQLDKSGLPSDRFFAERPEGSVSTLKIQRTQQEDSAVYLCASSSTGQGGGQPQHFGDGTRLSIL.